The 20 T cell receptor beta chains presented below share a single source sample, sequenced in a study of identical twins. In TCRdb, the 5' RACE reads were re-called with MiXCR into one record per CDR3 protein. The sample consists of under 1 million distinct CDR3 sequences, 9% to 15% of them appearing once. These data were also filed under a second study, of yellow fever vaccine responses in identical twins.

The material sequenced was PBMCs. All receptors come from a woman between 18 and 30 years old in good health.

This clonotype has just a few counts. CDR3 nucleotides: TGCAGTGCTAGATCCCCGGGTGGGGTAATGAACACTGAAGCTTTCTTT. It encodes CSARSPGGVMNTEAFF. This chain links TRBV20-1 with TRBJ1-1; no reliable D call. Germline lookup yields CDR1 DFQATT and CDR2 SNEGSKA (reference sequence). The CDR3 has 16 residues. V gave up 2 bases and J gave up 0 bases, with 16 bases separating them.

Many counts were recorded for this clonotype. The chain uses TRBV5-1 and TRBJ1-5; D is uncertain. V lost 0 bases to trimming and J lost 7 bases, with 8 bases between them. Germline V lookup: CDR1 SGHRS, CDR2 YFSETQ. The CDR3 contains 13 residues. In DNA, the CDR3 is TGCGCCAGCAGCTTGGATTCGGTCCAGCCCCAGCATTTT. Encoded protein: CASSLDSVQPQHF.

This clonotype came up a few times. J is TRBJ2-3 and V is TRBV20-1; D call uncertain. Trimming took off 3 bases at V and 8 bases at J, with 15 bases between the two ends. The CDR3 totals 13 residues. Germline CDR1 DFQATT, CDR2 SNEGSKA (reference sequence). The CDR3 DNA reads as TGCAGTGCTAGTTGGCCTCTTAGTGGTACGCAGTATTTT. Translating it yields CSASWPLSGTQYF.

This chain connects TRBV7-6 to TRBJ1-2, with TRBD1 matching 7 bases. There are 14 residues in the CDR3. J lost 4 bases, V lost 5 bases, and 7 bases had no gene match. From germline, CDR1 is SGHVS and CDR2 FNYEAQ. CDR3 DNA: TGTGCCAGCAGCCCACAGGGGCGTGCCTATGGCTACACCTTC. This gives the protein CASSPQGRAYGYTF. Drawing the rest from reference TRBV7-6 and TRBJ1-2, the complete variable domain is GAGVSQSPRYKVTKRGQDVALRCDPISGHVSLYWYRQALGQGPEFLTYFNYEAQQDKSGLPNDRFSAERPEGSISTLTIQRTEQRDSAMYRCASSPQGRAYGYTFGSGTRLTVV.

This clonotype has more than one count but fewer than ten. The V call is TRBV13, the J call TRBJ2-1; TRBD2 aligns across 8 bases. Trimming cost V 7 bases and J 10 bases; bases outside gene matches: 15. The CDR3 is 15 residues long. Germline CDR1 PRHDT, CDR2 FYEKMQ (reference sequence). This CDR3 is CASTLLAGGLKEQFF. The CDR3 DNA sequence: TGTGCCAGCACCTTGCTAGCGGGTGGTTTGAAGGAGCAGTTCTTC. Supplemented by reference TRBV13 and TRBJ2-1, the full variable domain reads AAGVIQSPRHLIKEKRETATLKCYPIPRHDTVYWYQQGPGQDPQFLISFYEKMQSDKGSIPDRFSAQQFSDYHSELNMSSLELGDSALYFCASTLLAGGLKEQFFGPGTRLTVL.

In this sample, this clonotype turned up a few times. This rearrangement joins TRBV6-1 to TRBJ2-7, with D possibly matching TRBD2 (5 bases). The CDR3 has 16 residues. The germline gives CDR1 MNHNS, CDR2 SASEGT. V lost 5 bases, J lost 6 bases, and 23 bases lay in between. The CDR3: CASSPILVSIQGEQYF. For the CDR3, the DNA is TGTGCCAGCAGTCCGATACTAGTCTCAATACAAGGCGAGCAGTACTTC.

As DNA, the CDR3 is TGCAGTGCTTTTCTTAGAGAGACCCAGTACTTC. Translating it yields CSAFLRETQYF. This sequence joins TRBV20-1 and TRBJ2-5; D is undetermined. There are 11 residues in the CDR3. Germline lookup yields CDR1 DFQATT and CDR2 SNEGSKA (reference sequence). With 5 bases removed from V and 4 bases from J, the gap between germline ends came to 8 bases.

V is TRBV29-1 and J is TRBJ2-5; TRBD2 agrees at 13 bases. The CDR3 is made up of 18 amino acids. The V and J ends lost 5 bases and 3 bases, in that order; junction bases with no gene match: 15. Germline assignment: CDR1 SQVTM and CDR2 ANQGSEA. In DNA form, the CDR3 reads TGCAGCGTTCTGACCGGACTAGCGGGGGCCAACCTTAAAGAGACCCAGTACTTC. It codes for CSVLTGLAGANLKETQYF.

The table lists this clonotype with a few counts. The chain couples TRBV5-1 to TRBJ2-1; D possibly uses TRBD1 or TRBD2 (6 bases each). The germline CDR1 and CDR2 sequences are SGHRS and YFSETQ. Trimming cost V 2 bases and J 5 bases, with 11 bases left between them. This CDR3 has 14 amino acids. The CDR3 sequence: CASSFWGANNEQFF. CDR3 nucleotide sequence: TGCGCCAGCAGCTTCTGGGGGGCCAACAATGAGCAGTTCTTC. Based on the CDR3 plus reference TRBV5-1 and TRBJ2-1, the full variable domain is KAGVTQTPRYLIKTRGQQVTLSCSPISGHRSVSWYQQTPGQGLQFLFEYFSETQRNKGNFPGRFSGRQFSNSRSEMNVSTLELGDSALYLCASSFWGANNEQFFGPGTRLTVL.

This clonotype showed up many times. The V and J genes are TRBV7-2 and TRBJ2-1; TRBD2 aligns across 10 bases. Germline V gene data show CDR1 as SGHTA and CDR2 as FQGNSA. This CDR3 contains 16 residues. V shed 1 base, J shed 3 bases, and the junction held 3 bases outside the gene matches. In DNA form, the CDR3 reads TGTGCCAGCAGCTTAGTAGCTAGCGGGGGCTACAATGAGCAGTTCTTC. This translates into CASSLVASGGYNEQFF.

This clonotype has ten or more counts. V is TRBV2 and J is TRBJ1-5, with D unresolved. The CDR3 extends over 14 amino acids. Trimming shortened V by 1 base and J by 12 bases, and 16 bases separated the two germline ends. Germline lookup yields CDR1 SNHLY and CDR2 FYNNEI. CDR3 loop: CASSEEAGGNLQHF. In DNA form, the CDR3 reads TGTGCCAGCAGTGAAGAGGCCGGTGGCAATCTCCAGCATTTT.

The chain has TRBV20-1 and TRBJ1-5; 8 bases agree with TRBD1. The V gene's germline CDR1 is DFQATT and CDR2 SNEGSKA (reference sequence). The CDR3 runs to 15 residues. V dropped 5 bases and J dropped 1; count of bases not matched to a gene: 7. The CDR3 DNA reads TGCAGTGCTCAGACAGGGGAGGTGAGCAATCAGCCCCAGCATTTT. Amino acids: CSAQTGEVSNQPQHF.

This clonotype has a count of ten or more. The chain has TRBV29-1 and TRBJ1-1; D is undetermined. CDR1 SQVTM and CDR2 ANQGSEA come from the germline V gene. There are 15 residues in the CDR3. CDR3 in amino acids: CTATFARLSNTEAFF. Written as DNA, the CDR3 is TGCACCGCGACGTTTGCCCGGCTCAGCAACACTGAAGCTTTCTTT.

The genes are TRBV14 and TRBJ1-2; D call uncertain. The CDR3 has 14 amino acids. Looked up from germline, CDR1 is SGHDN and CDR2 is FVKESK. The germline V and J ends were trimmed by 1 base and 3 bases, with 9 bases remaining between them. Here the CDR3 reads CASSQGSIDYGYTF. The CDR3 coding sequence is TGTGCCAGCAGCCAAGGGTCCATCGACTATGGCTACACCTTC.

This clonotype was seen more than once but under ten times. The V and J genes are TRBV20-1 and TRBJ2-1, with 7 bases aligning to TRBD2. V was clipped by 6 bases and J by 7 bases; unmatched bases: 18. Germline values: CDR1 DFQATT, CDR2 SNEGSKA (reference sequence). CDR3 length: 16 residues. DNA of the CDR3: TGCAGTGCGGGAAGGGGTACGGGAGGTATAAAGAATGAGCAGTTCTTC. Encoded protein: CSAGRGTGGIKNEQFF.

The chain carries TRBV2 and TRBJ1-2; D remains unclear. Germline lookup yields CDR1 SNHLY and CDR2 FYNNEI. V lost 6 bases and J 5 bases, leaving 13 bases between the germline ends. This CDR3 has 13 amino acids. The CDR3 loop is CASRDGRGYGYTF. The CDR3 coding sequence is TGTGCCAGCAGGGATGGTCGGGGATATGGCTACACCTTC.

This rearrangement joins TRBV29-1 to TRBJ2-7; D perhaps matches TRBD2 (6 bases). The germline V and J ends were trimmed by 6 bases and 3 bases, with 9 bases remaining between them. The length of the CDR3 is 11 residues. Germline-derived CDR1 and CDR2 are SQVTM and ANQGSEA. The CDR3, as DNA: TGCAGCGTCGGGAGTCGCTACGAGCAGTACTTC. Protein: CSVGSRYEQYF.

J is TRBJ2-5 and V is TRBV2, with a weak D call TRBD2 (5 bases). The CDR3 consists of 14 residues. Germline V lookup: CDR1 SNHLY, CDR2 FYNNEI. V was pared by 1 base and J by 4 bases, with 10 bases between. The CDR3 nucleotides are TGTGCCAGCAGTGAAGAGGTCGGGGTAGAGACCCAGTACTTC. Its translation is CASSEEVGVETQYF.

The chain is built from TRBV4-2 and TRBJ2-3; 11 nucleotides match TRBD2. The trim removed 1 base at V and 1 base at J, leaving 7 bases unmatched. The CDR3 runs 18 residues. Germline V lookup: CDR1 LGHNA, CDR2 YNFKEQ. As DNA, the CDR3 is TGTGCCAGCAGCCAAGGCACCGGGACTAGCGGTCGCACAGATACGCAGTATTTT. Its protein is CASSQGTGTSGRTDTQYF.

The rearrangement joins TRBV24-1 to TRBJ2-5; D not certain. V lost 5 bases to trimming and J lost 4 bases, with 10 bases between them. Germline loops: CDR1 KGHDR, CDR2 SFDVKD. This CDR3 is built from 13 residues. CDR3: CATSGGVRETQYF. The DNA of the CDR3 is TGTGCCACCAGTGGGGGTGTCCGAGAGACCCAGTACTTC.